Presented here are 11 T cell receptor beta chains from one specimen sequenced in a study of CD8 T cells in ankylosing spondylitis. Each CDR3 protein gets one entry after TCRdb re-called the 5' RACE reads with MiXCR. The sample has 200,000 to 300,000 distinct CDR3 sequences; around 7.8% are singletons. Sample: blood, either unsorted or a sorted T cell fraction (not recorded which). The receptors were sampled from a male donor with ankylosing spondylitis or in good health (not recorded which).

The V gene is TRBV14, the J gene TRBJ2-2, with 10 bases identical to TRBD2. This CDR3 comprises 17 residues. J lost 0 bases, V lost 5 bases, and 6 bases had no gene match. Germline V gives CDR1 SGHDN, CDR2 FVKESK. The CDR3 here is CASSWAGLASNTGELFF. CDR3 nucleotides: TGTGCCAGCAGCTGGGCGGGACTAGCGTCGAACACCGGGGAGCTGTTTTTT.

V and J are TRBV3-1 and TRBJ2-7, with 13 bases aligning to TRBD2. V lost 3 bases to trimming and J lost 7 bases; unmatched junction nucleotides: 18. This CDR3 region has 19 residues. Germline CDR1 is LGHDT and CDR2 is YNNKEL (reference sequence). The CDR3 loop reads CASSHKKSRTSGGPWEQYF. Here the CDR3 DNA reads TGTGCCAGCAGCCACAAAAAGTCCCGGACTAGCGGGGGTCCTTGGGAGCAGTACTTC.

This clonotype appeared many times. The V and J genes are TRBV7-2 and TRBJ2-1; unclear D gene. The germline V and J ends were trimmed by 2 bases and 6 bases, with 8 bases remaining between them. CDR1 and CDR2 from the germline V gene are SGHTA and FQGNSA. This CDR3 has 13 residues. This CDR3 is CASSLQIPNEQFF. The CDR3 bases are TGTGCCAGCAGCTTACAGATTCCCAATGAGCAGTTCTTC.

The chain links TRBV7-8 to TRBJ1-2; D uncertain. Germline CDR1 is SGHVS and CDR2 is FQNEAQ. This CDR3 region has 13 residues. V was clipped by 1 base and J by 5 bases, with 8 bases between them. The CDR3 spells CASSLDGIYGYTF. The CDR3 nucleotides read TGTGCCAGCAGCTTAGATGGGATATATGGCTACACCTTC.

The J gene is TRBJ2-2, the V gene TRBV20-1; 7 bases agree with TRBD2. Germline CDR1 DFQATT, CDR2 SNEGSKA (reference sequence). The trim removed 6 bases at V and 2 bases at J, leaving 9 bases unmatched. The CDR3 sequence is 15 residues long. The chain's CDR3 is CSASGGTTNTGELFF. In nucleotides, the CDR3 is TGCAGTGCCAGCGGCGGGACTACTAACACCGGGGAGCTGTTTTTT.

This clonotype was picked up many times. V is TRBV3-1 and J is TRBJ1-1; no clear D. The CDR3 totals 15 residues. The V and J ends lost 4 bases and 0 bases respectively, with 12 bases between them. Germline assignment: CDR1 LGHDT and CDR2 YNNKEL (reference sequence). Here the CDR3 DNA reads TGTGCCAGCAGCCCCCGAGGGAACATGAACACTGAAGCTTTCTTT. It codes for CASSPRGNMNTEAFF.

This clonotype was counted only a few times. One end of the junction is discordant with germline, which a read error may explain. The chain employs TRBV7-7 and TRBJ1-6; 9 nucleotides match TRBD1. The CDR3 loop spans 15 amino acids. Germline V gene lookup returns CDR1 SSHAT and CDR2 FNYEAQ (reference sequence). In DNA form, the CDR3 reads TGTGCTAGCAGCTTAGCCGGGACAGGGAGTTCACCCCTCCACTTT. This gives the protein CASSLAGTGSSPLHF. The entire variable domain, with the rest obtained from reference TRBV7-7 and TRBJ1-6, is as follows: GAGVSQSPRYKVTKRGQDVTLRCDPISSHATLYWYQQALGQGPEFLTYFNYEAQPDKSGLPSDRFSAERPEGSISTLTIQRTEQRDSAMYRCASSLAGTGSSPLHFGNGTRLTVT.

V usage is TRBV10-3 and J usage is TRBJ2-7; the match to TRBD1 covers 7 bases. CDR3 length equals 15 residues. The V gene's germline CDR1 is ENHRY and CDR2 SYGVKD. J was trimmed by 2 bases and V by 2 bases; bases with no gene match: 6. In nucleotides, the CDR3 is TGTGCCATCAGTGAGCCCCGGGACAGACCCTACGAGCAGTACTTC. Protein product: CAISEPRDRPYEQYF.

This chain links TRBV5-1 with TRBJ2-7; 9 bases are shared with TRBD1. Losses at the gene ends were 6 bases for V and 4 bases for J; bases not matched to a gene: 14. This CDR3 contains 16 residues. Germline CDR1 SGHRS, CDR2 YFSETQ. CDR3 sequence: CASTTEGTGKSYEQYF. In DNA, the CDR3 is TGCGCCAGCACCACTGAAGGGACAGGGAAGTCATACGAGCAGTACTTC.

This clonotype was recorded many times. The chain employs TRBV20-1 and TRBJ2-5; 8 nucleotides line up with TRBD1. This CDR3 region has 13 residues. The J segment lost 5 bases and the V segment lost 4 bases, leaving 6 bases of the junction unmatched. The germline gives CDR1 DFQATT, CDR2 SNEGSKA (reference sequence). Here the CDR3 reads CSAKDRGRETQYF. The DNA of the CDR3 is TGCAGTGCTAAAGACAGGGGTCGCGAGACCCAGTACTTC.

The sample holds many counts of this clonotype. The V and J genes are TRBV5-1 and TRBJ2-4; a possible D gene is TRBD1 (5 bases). The V end lost 0 bases, the J end lost 5 bases, and 12 bases lay between the germline ends. The length of the CDR3 is 15 residues. The germline V gene encodes CDR1 SGHRS and CDR2 YFSETQ. For the CDR3, the DNA is TGCGCCAGCAGCTTGGGCGACAGTTCCGAAAACATTCAGTACTTC. The encoded protein is CASSLGDSSENIQYF. The full variable domain, rest sourced from reference TRBV5-1 and TRBJ2-4, is KAGVTQTPRYLIKTRGQQVTLSCSPISGHRSVSWYQQTPGQGLQFLFEYFSETQRNKGNFPGRFSGRQFSNSRSEMNVSTLELGDSALYLCASSLGDSSENIQYFGAGTRLSVL.